The next 21 T cell receptor beta chains were all read from a single sample in a study of blood T cell repertoires in COVID-19. The protocol was immunoSEQ multiplex PCR, while the TCRdb copy is restricted to in-frame clones and leaves out a portion. The sample has 200,000 to 250,000 clones; around nine tenths are singletons. The sequencing input was PBMCs or T cells enriched from blood (not recorded which). These receptors originate from a woman aged 45-59 years who had recovered from COVID-19.

The chain combines TRBV19 with TRBJ1-3; tentative D call: TRBD1 (6 bases). The CDR3 has 17 amino acids. Trimming stripped 8 bases from V and 0 bases from J, with 20 bases between. CDR1 and CDR2 from the germline V gene are LNHDA and SQIVND (reference sequence). The CDR3 region has the DNA TGTGCCAGTCGAGCCCTAGGGGGGGAGAGCTCTGGAAACACCATATATTTT. Its translation is CASRALGGESSGNTIYF.

This chain connects TRBV29-1 to TRBJ2-7; 8 positions agree with TRBD2. CDR1 is SQVTM and CDR2 is ANQGSEA in the germline V gene. With V trimmed by 5 bases and J by 9 bases, 18 bases remained unmatched. The CDR3 covers 15 residues. This chain's CDR3 is CSVRFSAGGPSGQYF. The CDR3 DNA reads as TGCAGCGTTCGATTCTCGGCGGGAGGCCCGTCCGGGCAGTACTTC.

The rearrangement uses TRBV12-3 or TRBV12-4 and TRBJ2-5; 7 positions match TRBD2. Unmatched junction bases numbered 2, after V lost 2 bases and J lost 5 bases. CDR3 size: 13 residues. The CDR3 is CASSLQGGETQYF. CDR3 in DNA: TGTGCCAGCAGTTTACAGGGAGGGGAGACCCAGTACTTC.

This clone has a single count. V gene TRBV30 combines with J gene TRBJ2-1; 14 nucleotides match TRBD2. Germline-derived CDR1 and CDR2 are GTSNPN and SVGIG (reference sequence). The CDR3 has 16 residues. The V gene end was trimmed by 7 bases and the J gene end by 7 bases; junction bases not matched to a gene: 12. CDR3 in amino acids: CASPARLAGGGNEQFF. CDR3 bases: TGTGCCTCCCCCGCCCGACTAGCGGGAGGGGGAAATGAGCAGTTCTTC.

This rearrangement joins TRBV5-1 to TRBJ2-1; possible D gene TRBD2, 6 bases. The V gene lost 4 bases and the J gene lost 4 bases, with 15 bases spanning the gap. This CDR3 is 15 amino acids long. Germline CDR1 is SGHRS and CDR2 is YFSETQ. CDR3 sequence: CASSPDYEPYNEQFF. CDR3 DNA sequence: TGCGCCAGCAGCCCGGACTATGAACCTTACAATGAGCAGTTCTTC.

The genes are TRBV28 and TRBJ2-5, with TRBD1 identical over 10 bases. This CDR3 is 18 amino acids long. V was clipped by 4 bases and J by 4 bases; unmatched bases: 15. In germline, CDR1 is MDHEN, CDR2 SYDVKM. Here the CDR3 reads CASSYLNLRDRGGETQYF. In DNA, the CDR3 is TGTGCCAGCAGTTATCTGAATCTGCGGGACAGGGGTGGAGAGACCCAGTACTTC.

The chain recombines TRBV30 with TRBJ1-6; tentatively, D is TRBD1 (5 bases). The CDR3 spans 13 residues. Germline loops: CDR1 GTSNPN, CDR2 SVGIG (reference sequence). V lost 4 bases and J 7 bases, leaving 11 bases between the germline ends. CDR3 sequence (DNA): TGTGCCTGGAACCCCAGGGTAAATTCACCCCTCCACTTT. Translating it yields CAWNPRVNSPLHF. Using reference TRBV30 and TRBJ1-6 for the parts outside the CDR3, the full variable domain is SQTIHQWPATLVQPVGSPLSLECTVEGTSNPNLYWYRQAAGRGLQLLFYSVGIGQISSEVPQNLSASRPQDRQFILSSKKLLLSDSGFYLCAWNPRVNSPLHFGNGTRLTVT.

The chain uses TRBV5-8 and TRBJ2-6; D possibly corresponds to TRBD1 (6 bases). The germline CDR1 and CDR2 sequences are SGHTS and YDEGEE. The V end lost 7 bases, the J end lost 0 bases, and 11 bases lay between the germline ends. The CDR3 is made up of 15 amino acids. CDR3 protein: CASSYRASGANVLTF. In DNA form, the CDR3 reads TGTGCCAGCTCATACAGGGCCTCTGGGGCCAACGTCCTGACTTTC. The full variable domain, rest sourced from reference TRBV5-8 and TRBJ2-6, is EAGVTQSPTHLIKTRGQQATLRCSPISGHTSVYWYQQALGLGLQFLLWYDEGEERNRGNFPPRFSGRQFPNYSSELNVNALELEDSALYLCASSYRASGANVLTFGAGSRLTVL.

In this sample, this clone turned up a few times. The V gene is TRBV28, the J gene TRBJ1-6; D remains unclear. The CDR3 spans 15 residues. Trimming pared 5 bases from V and 4 bases from J, leaving 12 bases between. The germline gives CDR1 MDHEN, CDR2 SYDVKM. CDR3 amino acids: CASSLQTRYNSPLHF. In nucleotides, the CDR3 is TGTGCCAGCAGTCTACAAACTAGGTATAATTCACCCCTCCACTTT.

The chain joins TRBV12-3 or TRBV12-4 to TRBJ2-1, with D perhaps matching TRBD2 (6 bases). The CDR3 extends over 11 amino acids. CDR3 nucleotides: TGTCTCGGCGTGGGGGGCAATGAGCAGTTCTTC. It translates to CLGVGGNEQFF.

The chain recombines TRBV3-1 (or the pseudogene TRBV3-2) with TRBJ2-5, with D uncertain. Looked up from germline, CDR1 is LGHDT and CDR2 is YNNKEL (reference sequence). Trimming removed 2 bases from V and 2 bases from J, with 6 bases in between. The CDR3 consists of 13 residues. The CDR3 is CASSQSVQETQYF. The CDR3 region has the DNA TGTGCCAGCAGCCAATCCGTACAAGAGACCCAGTACTTC.

This rearrangement joins TRBV24-1 to TRBJ1-2; 10 bases are shared with TRBD1. The ends lost 4 bases at V and 7 bases at J; junction bases unmatched: 5. Looked up from germline, CDR1 is KGHDR and CDR2 is SFDVKD. This CDR3 region has 14 residues. DNA of the CDR3: TGTGCCACCAGTGACTCGACAGGGGGCACTGGCTACACCTTC. Translated: CATSDSTGGTGYTF.

The J gene is TRBJ1-2, the V gene TRBV20-1, with a tentative D call TRBD1 (6 bases). The CDR3 covers 17 residues. Germline CDR1 is DFQATT and CDR2 is SNEGSKA (reference sequence). With 3 bases removed from V and 2 bases from J, the gap between germline ends came to 22 bases. The CDR3 DNA is TGCAGTGCTAGTCATTGGACAGTTGGGTCCTTAAACTATGGCTACACCTTC. Its translation: CSASHWTVGSLNYGYTF.

This clone was counted once. V is TRBV5-1 and J is TRBJ1-2; 12 bases agree with TRBD1. The CDR3 contains 15 residues. The junction had 5 bases not matched to a gene; V was cut back by 0 bases and J by 8 bases. CDR1 SGHRS and CDR2 YFSETQ come from the germline V gene. CDR3 nucleotide sequence: TGCGCCAGCAGCTTGGACTCCGGGACAGGGGGCGGCTACACCTTC. Its protein product is CASSLDSGTGGGYTF.

The chain couples TRBV7-2 to TRBJ2-3; D perhaps matches TRBD1 (6 bases). The CDR3 extends over 15 amino acids. Trimming stripped 5 bases from V and 4 bases from J, with 16 bases between. Germline lookup yields CDR1 SGHTA and CDR2 FQGNSA. The CDR3 DNA sequence: TGTGCCAGCAGCCCTGAGGGGGACATCGCAGATACGCAGTATTTT. Encoded protein: CASSPEGDIADTQYF.

The V and J genes are TRBV7-3 and TRBJ2-1, with 8 nucleotides matching TRBD2. Germline CDR1 and CDR2: SGHTA and FQGTGA. Unmatched junction bases numbered 5, after V lost 4 bases and J lost 9 bases. This CDR3 is built from 13 residues. DNA of the CDR3: TGTGCCAGCAGCTCATCGGGGGGGAGTGAGCAGTTCTTC. This sequence encodes CASSSSGGSEQFF. Looking up the rest from reference TRBV7-3 and TRBJ2-1 gives the full variable domain: GAGVSQTPSNKVTEKGKYVELRCDPISGHTALYWYRQSLGQGPEFLIYFQGTGAADDSGLPNDRFFAVRPEGSVSTLKIQRTERGDSAVYLCASSSSGGSEQFFGPGTRLTVL.

This chain connects TRBV5-8 to TRBJ2-1; TRBD2 aligns across 8 bases. This CDR3 comprises 19 residues. After removal of 1 base from V and 0 bases from J, the junction contained 12 bases not matched to a gene. Germline CDR1 and CDR2: SGHTS and YDEGEE. Here the CDR3 DNA reads TGTGCCAGCAGCTTGCGTATACTAGCGGATCCGAGCTCCTACAATGAGCAGTTCTTC. Protein: CASSLRILADPSSYNEQFF.

The V call is TRBV28, the J call TRBJ2-7; TRBD2 is a possible D gene (6 bases). CDR1 is MDHEN and CDR2 is SYDVKM in the germline V gene. Trimming stripped 7 bases from V and 2 bases from J, with 15 bases between. The CDR3 has 14 residues. The CDR3 nucleotides are TGTGCCAGCAACCCAACGGGAGTACCCTACGAGCAGTACTTC. Translation: CASNPTGVPYEQYF.

This clone was recorded once. The rearrangement links TRBV18 to TRBJ1-1; tentatively, D is TRBD1 (6 bases). V gave up 6 bases and J gave up 3 bases, with 14 bases separating them. This CDR3 has 14 amino acids. Per the germline V gene, CDR1 is KGHSH and CDR2 is LQKENI. CDR3 coding DNA: TGTGCCAGCTCTGGGGGCCATCGGGACACTGAAGCTTTCTTT. This encodes CASSGGHRDTEAFF.

The rearrangement joins TRBV14 to TRBJ1-1, with D possibly matching TRBD1 (6 bases). This CDR3 is 15 amino acids long. V dropped 1 base and J dropped 2 bases, with 11 bases sitting between them. Germline CDR1 is SGHDN and CDR2 is FVKESK. The CDR3 is CASSQVGARNTEAFF. CDR3 nucleotides: TGTGCCAGCAGCCAAGTGGGGGCCAGAAACACTGAAGCTTTCTTT.

The gene calls are TRBV6-2 or TRBV6-3 and TRBJ1-2; the D gene is possibly TRBD1 (6 bases). Germline V gene lookup returns CDR1 MNHEY and CDR2 SVGEGT. Trimming cost V 6 bases and J 12 bases, with 17 bases left between them. The CDR3 has 12 residues. This chain's CDR3 is CASSHRTEGDTF. The CDR3 nucleotides read TGTGCCAGCAGCCACAGGACAGAAGGTGACACCTTC.